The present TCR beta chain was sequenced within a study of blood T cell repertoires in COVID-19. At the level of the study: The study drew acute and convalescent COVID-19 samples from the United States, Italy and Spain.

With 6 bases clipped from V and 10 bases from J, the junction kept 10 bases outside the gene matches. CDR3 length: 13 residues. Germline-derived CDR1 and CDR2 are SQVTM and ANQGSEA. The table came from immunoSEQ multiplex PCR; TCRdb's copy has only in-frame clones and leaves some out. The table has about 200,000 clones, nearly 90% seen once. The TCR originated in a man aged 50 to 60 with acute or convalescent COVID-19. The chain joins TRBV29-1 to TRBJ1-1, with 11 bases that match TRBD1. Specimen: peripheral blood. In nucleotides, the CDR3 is TGCAGCGTGGGGACAGGGGGGTTTCAGTTAGCTTTCTTT. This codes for CSVGTGGFQLAFF.